Below, 29 T cell receptor beta chains from the same sample are listed, as sequenced in a study of blood T cell repertoires in COVID-19. Sequenced by immunoSEQ multiplex PCR; TCRdb stores in-frame clones only, minus some. The sample holds under 250,000 clones, roughly 90% seen once. The sequencing sample was made of peripheral blood. These receptors were obtained from a man aged 50-60 years with COVID-19, enrolled during active disease.

The chain links TRBV28 to TRBJ2-5, with 9 bases matching TRBD2. V shed 8 bases and J 2 bases; nucleotides not matched to a gene: 6. Germline V gene lookup returns CDR1 MDHEN and CDR2 SYDVKM. This CDR3 region has 14 residues. DNA of the CDR3: TGTGCCAGCGCGGGGGGGGTCCTACAAGAGACCCAGTACTTC. This gives the protein CASAGGVLQETQYF. Full variable domain (remainder filled in from reference TRBV28 and TRBJ2-5): DVKVTQSSRYLVKRTGEKVFLECVQDMDHENMFWYRQDPGLGLRLIYFSYDVKMKEKGDIPEGYSVSREKKERFSLILESASTNQTSMYLCASAGGVLQETQYFGPGTRLLVL.

The rearrangement links TRBV7-2 to TRBJ1-2, with 10 bases fitting TRBD1. The CDR3 has 16 amino acids. CDR1 and CDR2 (germline): SGHTA, FQGNSA. J lost 8 bases, V lost 4 bases, and 13 bases had no gene match. The CDR3 is CASSSGTGVIRGGYTF. The CDR3, as DNA: TGTGCCAGCAGCTCCGGGACAGGGGTTATTAGGGGCGGCTACACCTTC.

The count of this clone is one. This chain connects TRBV28 to TRBJ1-6, with TRBD1 matching over 7 bases. V was clipped by 7 bases and J by 6 bases; unmatched bases: 9. Germline V lookup: CDR1 MDHEN, CDR2 SYDVKM. The CDR3 consists of 15 residues. DNA for the CDR3: TGTGCCAGCACCCTCTCGACAGGGTCTAATTCACCCCTCCACTTT. Translating it yields CASTLSTGSNSPLHF.

This clone was observed a few times. The gene calls are TRBV12-3 or TRBV12-4 and TRBJ2-7; 10 bases map to TRBD2. CDR3 length: 13 amino acids. V shed 5 bases and J 7 bases; nucleotides not matched to a gene: 5. The CDR3 reads CASSGRLAGEQYF. The CDR3 region has the DNA TGTGCCAGCAGTGGGAGACTAGCGGGTGAGCAGTACTTC.

CDR3 loop: CAWSSRGDEQFF. The CDR3 DNA sequence: TGTGCCTGGAGCTCCCGGGGAGATGAGCAGTTCTTC. J is TRBJ2-1 and V is TRBV30; TRBD2 is a possible D gene (5 bases). V dropped 3 bases and J dropped 8 bases, with 11 bases sitting between them. The CDR3 loop spans 12 amino acids. Germline V gives CDR1 GTSNPN, CDR2 SVGIG (reference sequence).

V gene TRBV5-6 combines with J gene TRBJ1-3; 8 bases are shared with TRBD1. The CDR3 has 16 residues. Germline V gene lookup returns CDR1 SGHDT and CDR2 YYEEEE. The ends lost 4 bases at V and 2 bases at J; junction bases unmatched: 8. The CDR3 DNA follows: TGTGCCAGCAGCCCCAGGGGGCTTATGGCTGGAAACACCATATATTTT. Translation: CASSPRGLMAGNTIYF.

The chain recombines TRBV14 with TRBJ2-2, with no clear D. V lost 0 bases and J 4 bases, leaving 9 bases between the germline ends. This CDR3 is built from 15 residues. CDR1 and CDR2 from the germline V gene are SGHDN and FVKESK. CDR3 in DNA: TGTGCCAGCAGCCAAGACCCAGGAAGCACCGGGGAGCTGTTTTTT. This encodes CASSQDPGSTGELFF. Complete variable domain (other parts from reference TRBV14 and TRBJ2-2): EAGVTQFPSHSVIEKGQTVTLRCDPISGHDNLYWYRRVMGKEIKFLLHFVKESKQDESGMPNNRFLAERTGGTYSTLKVQPAELEDSGVYFCASSQDPGSTGELFFGEGSRLTVL.

CDR3 nucleotide sequence: TGTGCCAGTAGTATTATTAGCGGCGGCCCCTACAATGAGCAGTTCTTC. Residues: CASSIISGGPYNEQFF. The chain links TRBV19 to TRBJ2-1; D might be TRBD2 (6 bases). The CDR3 sequence is 16 residues long. Per the germline V gene, CDR1 is LNHDA and CDR2 is SQIVND (reference sequence). Trimming removed 3 bases at V and 2 bases at J, with 14 bases between.

The V call is TRBV10-3, the J call TRBJ2-7; 9 nucleotides line up with TRBD1. The CDR3 loop spans 15 amino acids. The V and J ends lost 4 bases and 4 bases, in that order; junction bases with no gene match: 8. Germline assignment: CDR1 ENHRY and CDR2 SYGVKD. The CDR3 loop is CAISAGDREQYEQYF. CDR3 nucleotides: TGTGCCATCAGTGCTGGGGACAGGGAACAATACGAGCAGTACTTC.

The J gene is TRBJ1-1, the V gene TRBV11-2; the D gene is possibly TRBD1 (6 bases). The CDR3 is 15 amino acids. The V end lost 0 bases, the J end lost 2 bases, and 10 bases lay between the germline ends. Germline CDR1 reads SGHAT; CDR2 reads FQNNGV. CDR3 sequence: CASSLEAGANTEAFF. The CDR3 DNA follows: TGTGCCAGCAGCTTAGAAGCAGGGGCTAACACTGAAGCTTTCTTT.

The V gene is TRBV7-8, the J gene TRBJ2-5; 8 nucleotides align to TRBD2. J gave up 0 bases and V 3 bases, and 6 bases lay outside the gene matches. The CDR3 sequence is 16 residues long. Looked up from germline, CDR1 is SGHVS and CDR2 is FQNEAQ. The CDR3 sequence: CASSLNSGAYQETQYF. As DNA, the CDR3 is TGTGCCAGCAGCTTGAATAGCGGGGCGTACCAAGAGACCCAGTACTTC.

The CDR3 coding sequence is TGCGCCAGCAGCTTGGGGCGACAGGGCTCCAGCTACAATGAGCAGTTCTTC. This translates into CASSLGRQGSSYNEQFF. The rearrangement links TRBV5-1 to TRBJ2-1; TRBD1 agrees at 7 bases. This CDR3 contains 17 residues. The V gene end was trimmed by 0 bases and the J gene end by 3 bases; junction bases not matched to a gene: 9. Germline V gives CDR1 SGHRS, CDR2 YFSETQ.

The chain recombines TRBV6-2 or TRBV6-3 with TRBJ2-5; 12 nucleotides line up with TRBD1. V lost 4 bases and J lost 5; bases outside the gene matches: 5. The length of the CDR3 is 15 residues. Per germline, CDR1 MNHEY and CDR2 SVGEGT. CDR3 sequence reads: CASSLGTGGDETQYF. CDR3 nucleotide sequence: TGTGCCAGCAGTTTAGGGACAGGGGGCGATGAGACCCAGTACTTC.

The CDR3 DNA sequence: TGTGCCACCAGTGACCCCAGCGGGAGCTACAATGAGCAGTTCTTC. It is translated as CATSDPSGSYNEQFF. The chain joins TRBV24-1 to TRBJ2-1; 8 nucleotides match TRBD2. With V trimmed by 4 bases and J by 3 bases, 4 bases remained unmatched. The CDR3 has 15 residues. In germline, CDR1 is KGHDR, CDR2 SFDVKD.

This rearrangement joins TRBV6-5 to TRBJ2-7; D might be TRBD1 (6 bases). The CDR3 consists of 14 residues. Germline CDR1 reads MNHEY; CDR2 reads SVGAGI. V lost 6 bases and J 1 base, leaving 13 bases between the germline ends. The CDR3 sequence: CASRPRRGSYEQYF. In DNA, the CDR3 is TGTGCCAGCAGACCCCGCAGGGGTTCCTACGAGCAGTACTTC.

The J gene is TRBJ1-2, the V gene TRBV20-1; TRBD1 matches at 9 bases. V dropped 3 bases and J dropped 8; count of bases not matched to a gene: 7. The CDR3 extends over 13 amino acids. Per germline, CDR1 DFQATT and CDR2 SNEGSKA (reference sequence). The CDR3, as DNA: TGCAGTGCTAGTAGGGACAGGGTGGGAGGCTACACCTTC. It translates to CSASRDRVGGYTF.

The chain carries TRBV12-3 or TRBV12-4 and TRBJ2-1, with 7 positions matching TRBD2. The V gene end was trimmed by 1 base and the J gene end by 10 bases; junction bases not matched to a gene: 4. The CDR3 is made up of 13 amino acids. The CDR3 reads CASSLGRLAEQFF. In DNA form, the CDR3 reads TGTGCCAGCAGTTTAGGGAGACTAGCAGAGCAGTTCTTC.

The chain uses TRBV5-4 and TRBJ2-3, with unresolved D. Trimming took off 0 bases at V and 3 bases at J, with 5 bases between the two ends. Germline V CDR1 and CDR2: SGHNT, YYREEE (reference sequence). This CDR3 comprises 13 residues. The CDR3: CASSLDYTDTQYF. The CDR3 DNA sequence: TGTGCCAGCAGCTTGGACTATACAGATACGCAGTATTTT.

The rearrangement uses TRBV30 and TRBJ1-6; TRBD1 agrees at 7 bases. The CDR3 runs to 15 residues. Trimming at V came to 0 bases and at J to 10 bases, leaving 9 bases not matched to a gene. Germline CDR1 and CDR2: GTSNPN and SVGIG (reference sequence). In DNA form, the CDR3 reads TGTGCCTGGAGTGTATTAGGTACAGGGGACTCACCCCTCCACTTT. Translating gives CAWSVLGTGDSPLHF. Full variable domain (remainder filled in from reference TRBV30 and TRBJ1-6): SQTIHQWPATLVQPVGSPLSLECTVEGTSNPNLYWYRQAAGRGLQLLFYSVGIGQISSEVPQNLSASRPQDRQFILSSKKLLLSDSGFYLCAWSVLGTGDSPLHFGNGTRLTVT.

The chain is built from TRBV19 and TRBJ1-3; TRBD1 might be the D (5 bases). CDR3 length: 14 amino acids. The ends were cut back, 7 bases at V and 1 base at J, with 11 bases in the middle. Germline lookup yields CDR1 LNHDA and CDR2 SQIVND (reference sequence). The CDR3 DNA sequence: TGTGCCAGTAAACAGGCAATTTCTGGAAACACCATATATTTT. This encodes CASKQAISGNTIYF.

The chain's CDR3 is CASSTRGGEQFF. CDR3 in DNA: TGTGCCAGCAGCACCCGGGGAGGTGAGCAGTTCTTC. The chain recombines TRBV6-5 with TRBJ2-1; a possible D gene is TRBD2 (6 bases). This CDR3 spans 12 amino acids. CDR1 is MNHEY and CDR2 is SVGAGI in the germline V gene. V lost 6 bases, J lost 9 bases, and 12 bases lay in between.

This chain connects TRBV30 to TRBJ1-5; D possibly corresponds to TRBD1 (5 bases). The CDR3 runs 16 residues. V was shortened by 4 bases and J by 4 bases, with 20 bases between the two germline ends. Germline V CDR1 and CDR2: GTSNPN, SVGIG (reference sequence). CDR3 sequence: CAWTSGGTLMNQPQHF. The CDR3 DNA follows: TGTGCCTGGACCTCGGGGGGGACCTTAATGAATCAGCCCCAGCATTTT.

This chain connects TRBV2 to TRBJ1-2; D possibly corresponds to TRBD1 (6 bases). Germline assignment: CDR1 SNHLY and CDR2 FYNNEI. The CDR3 has 13 amino acids. The V and J ends lost 6 bases and 2 bases respectively, with 10 bases between them. This CDR3 reads CASSPDSNYGYTF. CDR3 sequence (DNA): TGTGCCAGCAGCCCGGACAGCAACTATGGCTACACCTTC.

This chain uses TRBV4-3 with TRBJ1-1, with D uncertain. Germline V gene data show CDR1 as LGHNA and CDR2 as YSLEER. V lost 6 bases and J 1 base, leaving 9 bases between the germline ends. This CDR3 comprises 13 residues. CDR3 DNA sequence: TGCGCCAGCAGTCGTACAGAGAACACTGAAGCTTTCTTT. The encoded protein is CASSRTENTEAFF.

This rearrangement joins TRBV7-2 to TRBJ1-6, with TRBD1 identical over 7 bases. After removal of 5 bases from V and 9 bases from J, the junction contained 4 bases not matched to a gene. Germline V gene lookup returns CDR1 SGHTA and CDR2 FQGNSA. The CDR3 sequence is 13 residues long. The CDR3 DNA sequence: TGTGCCAGCAGCCGTCAGGGGGGTTCACCCCTCCACTTT. Translation: CASSRQGGSPLHF.

Remarks on this clone: In the same sample, other DNA sequences code for this CDR3. V usage is TRBV7-9 and J usage is TRBJ2-2, with TRBD2 identical over 10 bases. The length of the CDR3 is 16 residues. V was pared by 4 bases and J by 1 base, with 3 bases of the junction left unmatched. Germline V gene data show CDR1 as SEHNR and CDR2 as FQNEAQ (reference sequence). The chain's CDR3 is CASSSLAGGNTGELFF. The CDR3 coding sequence is TGTGCCAGCAGCTCCTTAGCGGGAGGGAACACCGGGGAGCTGTTTTTT.

The chain is built from TRBV19 and TRBJ2-6; 8 positions agree with TRBD1. Germline CDR1 and CDR2: LNHDA and SQIVND (reference sequence). This CDR3 has 17 amino acids. J was trimmed by 3 bases and V by 2 bases; bases with no gene match: 6. The CDR3: CASSIFSDRVGANVLTF. The DNA of the CDR3 is TGTGCCAGTAGTATATTCTCGGACAGGGTTGGGGCCAACGTCCTGACTTTC.

The gene calls are TRBV11-2 and TRBJ1-1; D remains ambiguous. Germline V gene sequence: CDR1 SGHAT, CDR2 FQNNGV. V was cut by 1 base and J by 0 bases, with 6 bases left in between. The CDR3 spans 14 residues. The CDR3 region has the DNA TGTGCCAGCAGCTTAGCAGATTTGAACACTGAAGCTTTCTTT. Translating gives CASSLADLNTEAFF. The entire variable domain, with the rest obtained from reference TRBV11-2 and TRBJ1-1, is as follows: EAGVAQSPRYKIIEKRQSVAFWCNPISGHATLYWYQQILGQGPKLLIQFQNNGVVDDSQLPKDRFSAERLKGVDSTLKIQPAKLEDSAVYLCASSLADLNTEAFFGQGTRLTVV.

The chain is built from TRBV19 and TRBJ2-6, with 8 positions matching TRBD1. V shed 5 bases, J shed 0 bases, and the junction held 6 bases outside the gene matches. Germline assignment: CDR1 LNHDA and CDR2 SQIVND (reference sequence). The CDR3 loop spans 17 amino acids. In DNA, the CDR3 is TGTGCCAGTAGTGAAAGACAGGGGCGCTCTGGGGCCAACGTCCTGACTTTC. Its translation is CASSERQGRSGANVLTF.